Presented here are 13 T cell receptor beta chains from one specimen sequenced in a study of blood T cells in healthy people across ages. A sample-barcoded 5' primer and a J-beta primer mix were used in a second PCR of roughly 7 to 12 cycles. One entry per CDR3 protein results from TCRdb running MiXCR on the 5' RACE reads. Altogether fewer than 700,000 distinct CDR3 sequences are present, around 50% being singletons, with the ten largest covering around 23%. Sequenced input: blood. Source of these receptors: an elderly man in good health.

This clonotype was observed a few times. This chain uses TRBV5-1 with TRBJ2-1, with D tentatively TRBD2 (5 bases). Trimming stripped 0 bases from V and 0 bases from J, with 7 bases between. The germline V gene encodes CDR1 SGHRS and CDR2 YFSETQ. The CDR3 has 15 residues. The CDR3 loop is CASSLASLSYNEQFF. The DNA of the CDR3 is TGCGCCAGCAGCTTGGCTAGCCTCTCCTACAATGAGCAGTTCTTC.

The CDR3 DNA follows: TGTGCCAGCAGCGCCAGGGGGGAAGATACGCAGTATTTT. Its protein product is CASSARGEDTQYF. This rearrangement joins TRBV9 to TRBJ2-3, with D perhaps matching TRBD1 (7 bases). CDR3 length equals 13 residues. Trimming removed 3 bases at V and 5 bases at J, with 10 bases between. Germline loops: CDR1 SGDLS, CDR2 YYNGEE.

This clonotype is categorized as hyperexpanded. The chain joins TRBV6-2 or TRBV6-3 to TRBJ2-5; D remains ambiguous. The ends were cut back, 6 bases at V and 5 bases at J, with 22 bases in the middle. The germline V gene has CDR1 MNHEY and CDR2 SVGEGT. CDR3 length: 16 amino acids. CDR3 in DNA: TGTGCCAGCAGCTCCCCCCTAGTGGGTTCGATGGAGACCCAGTACTTC. It is translated as CASSSPLVGSMETQYF.

The V call is TRBV10-3, the J call TRBJ2-1; 11 bases are shared with TRBD1. This CDR3 has 17 amino acids. CDR1 is ENHRY, CDR2 SYGVKD, per germline. The V segment lost 10 bases and the J segment 3 bases; nucleotides outside the gene matches: 14. The DNA of the CDR3 is TGTGCCACCCGGACAGGGGGCGTCCAAATTGACTACAATGAGCAGTTCTTC. Translating gives CATRTGGVQIDYNEQFF.

This rearrangement joins TRBV19 to TRBJ2-5, with unresolved D. With 4 bases removed from V and 1 base from J, the gap between germline ends came to 7 bases. Germline assignment: CDR1 LNHDA and CDR2 SQIVND (reference sequence). The CDR3 length is 13 residues. The CDR3 DNA reads TGTGCCAGTAGTAGGGAAACCCAAGAGACCCAGTACTTC. Its protein product is CASSRETQETQYF.

V usage is TRBV3-1 and J usage is TRBJ1-6, with no clear D. The length of the CDR3 is 14 residues. V lost 5 bases to trimming and J lost 5 bases, with 10 bases between them. Germline values: CDR1 LGHDT, CDR2 YNNKEL (reference sequence). The CDR3 DNA follows: TGTGCCAGCAGCTTCGGACGGGATAATTCACCCCTCCACTTT. Translating gives CASSFGRDNSPLHF.

The J gene is TRBJ2-1, the V gene TRBV20-1, with TRBD2 identical over 8 bases. The CDR3 length is 12 residues. V dropped 3 bases and J dropped 9; count of bases not matched to a gene: 4. Germline CDR1 DFQATT, CDR2 SNEGSKA (reference sequence). CDR3 in DNA: TGCAGTGCTAGTCATAGCGGGGTTGAGCAGTTCTTC. Translating it yields CSASHSGVEQFF.

The chain has TRBV7-3 and TRBJ1-2, with 8 bases lining up with TRBD1. CDR1 and CDR2 from the germline V gene are SGHTA and FQGTGA. The length of the CDR3 is 16 residues. Trimming at V came to 4 bases and at J to 0 bases, leaving 7 bases not matched to a gene. The CDR3 here is CASSSSGGPTNYGYTF. CDR3 DNA sequence: TGTGCCAGCAGCTCCTCAGGGGGCCCTACTAACTATGGCTACACCTTC.

Of note for this clonotype: This may be a read error: a much more frequent sequence differs by one nucleotide. V is TRBV6-5 and J is TRBJ2-7, with D maybe TRBD1 (6 bases). Per germline, CDR1 MNHEY and CDR2 SVGAGI. The CDR3 is 13 amino acids. Trimming removed 6 bases from V and 6 bases from J, with 15 bases in between. Written as DNA, the CDR3 is TGTGCCAGCAGGCGGAACAGGGATTCCGAGCAGTACTTC. Translating it yields CASRRNRDSEQYF.

The gene calls are TRBV6-5 and TRBJ2-2, with TRBD1 identical over 8 bases. The ends lost 5 bases at V and 1 base at J; junction bases unmatched: 3. The CDR3 length is 15 residues. Germline CDR1 is MNHEY and CDR2 is SVGAGI. The CDR3 loop reads CASSPGQVNTGELFF. The CDR3 DNA reads as TGTGCCAGCAGTCCGGGACAGGTGAACACCGGGGAGCTGTTTTTT.

The J gene is TRBJ2-5, the V gene TRBV6-5; D assignment may be TRBD1 or TRBD2 (6 bases each). The CDR3 contains 15 residues. CDR1 MNHEY and CDR2 SVGAGI come from the germline V gene. V shed 0 bases and J shed 2 bases, with 10 bases lying between them. CDR3 in DNA: TGTGCCAGCAGTTACTCGAGGGGGACTCAAGAGACCCAGTACTTC. Its protein is CASSYSRGTQETQYF.

The rearrangement joins TRBV3-1 to TRBJ2-7; D perhaps matches TRBD1 (5 bases). The CDR3 runs 15 residues. Germline-derived CDR1 and CDR2 are LGHDT and YNNKEL (reference sequence). V dropped 4 bases and J dropped 1 base, with 14 bases sitting between them. CDR3 in amino acids: CASSPGWGGSYEQYF. In nucleotides, the CDR3 is TGTGCCAGCAGCCCAGGTTGGGGCGGTTCCTACGAGCAGTACTTC.

This sequence joins TRBV4-3 and TRBJ2-6; either TRBD1 or TRBD2 may fit D (5 bases each). This CDR3 has 16 amino acids. With 1 base removed from V and 4 bases from J, the gap between germline ends came to 11 bases. Germline lookup yields CDR1 LGHNA and CDR2 YSLEER. The CDR3 region has the DNA TGCGCCAGCAGCCAAGCGGCAGGGAGAGGGGCCAACGTCCTGACTTTC. It specifies CASSQAAGRGANVLTF.